The 25 T cell receptor beta chains reported below all come from one sample, sequenced in a study of control samples from healthy donors and cancer patients. The assay was immunoSEQ multiplex PCR, and TCRdb's table has in-frame clones only and misses some. Of about 82,000 clones listed, approximately 94% are singletons. Sequencing was performed on blood. The receptor source for this set is a woman aged 18 to 35 in good health.

The chain joins TRBV19 to TRBJ2-7; no definite D call. Between the trimmed V and J ends, which lost 3 bases and 6 bases, there was a span of 18 bases. Germline V gene lookup returns CDR1 LNHDA and CDR2 SQIVND (reference sequence). The CDR3 has 15 residues. CDR3 sequence: CASSMITGPPIEQYF. The CDR3 DNA is TGTGCCAGTAGTATGATTACCGGACCGCCTATCGAGCAGTACTTC. The full variable domain, completed using reference TRBV19 and TRBJ2-7, is DGGITQSPKYLFRKEGQNVTLSCEQNLNHDAMYWYRQDPGQGLRLIYYSQIVNDFQKGDIAEGYSVSREKKESFPLTVTSAQKNPTAFYLCASSMITGPPIEQYFGPGTRLTVT.

The chain is built from TRBV7-9 and TRBJ1-4; D possibly corresponds to TRBD1 (5 bases). The length of the CDR3 is 15 residues. The germline CDR1 and CDR2 sequences are SEHNR and FQNEAQ (reference sequence). V lost 7 bases and J 5 bases, leaving 17 bases between the germline ends. DNA for the CDR3: TGTGCCAGCACCCTTACAGGTGCCCTAAATGAAAAACTGTTTTTT. This sequence encodes CASTLTGALNEKLFF. Drawing the rest from reference TRBV7-9 and TRBJ1-4, the complete variable domain is DTGVSQNPRHKITKRGQNVTFRCDPISEHNRLYWYRQTLGQGPEFLTYFQNEAQLEKSRLLSDRFSAERPKGSFSTLEIQRTEQGDSAMYLCASTLTGALNEKLFFGSGTQLSVL.

This chain links TRBV3-1 (or the pseudogene TRBV3-2) with TRBJ2-5, with a weak D call TRBD2 (5 bases). This CDR3 contains 14 residues. CDR1 is LGHDT and CDR2 is YNNKEL in the germline V gene (reference sequence). V was trimmed by 4 bases and J by 5 bases, leaving 14 bases between them. The CDR3 region is CASSPPGIRETQYF. The CDR3 coding sequence is TGTGCCAGCAGCCCACCGGGAATTCGTGAGACCCAGTACTTC.

The rearrangement uses TRBV19 and TRBJ2-7; no clear D. Germline assignment: CDR1 LNHDA and CDR2 SQIVND (reference sequence). This CDR3 spans 12 amino acids. The V end lost 4 bases, the J end lost 0 bases, and 4 bases lay between the germline ends. The CDR3: CASSTDSYEQYF. CDR3 nucleotide sequence: TGTGCCAGTAGTACGGACTCCTACGAGCAGTACTTC.

The gene calls are TRBV4-1 and TRBJ2-2; D may correspond to TRBD1 or TRBD2 (5 bases each). The CDR3 loop spans 16 amino acids. V lost 1 base and J 4 bases, leaving 13 bases between the germline ends. The germline gives CDR1 MGHRA, CDR2 YSYEKL. The CDR3 DNA sequence: TGCGCCAGCAGCCAAGCGGTGGTCGGGGCCACCGGGGAGCTGTTTTTT. Encoded protein: CASSQAVVGATGELFF.

The chain employs TRBV29-1 and TRBJ1-1; 10 positions match TRBD1. V lost 6 bases to trimming and J lost 4 bases; unmatched junction nucleotides: 11. Germline V lookup: CDR1 SQVTM, CDR2 ANQGSEA. This CDR3 region has 15 residues. CDR3 in amino acids: CSVPGQGYDGTEAFF. The CDR3 region has the DNA TGCAGCGTCCCGGGACAGGGGTACGATGGCACTGAAGCTTTCTTT.

The V call is TRBV5-4, the J call TRBJ2-3, with 9 bases identical to TRBD1. CDR1 is SGHNT and CDR2 is YYREEE in the germline V gene (reference sequence). V trimming: 5 bases; J trimming: 5 bases; junction bases outside the gene matches: 15. The CDR3 loop spans 17 amino acids. Here the CDR3 DNA reads TGTGCCAGCAGACTTACCCGGGACAGGGTATCAGAAGATACGCAGTATTTT. Amino acid sequence: CASRLTRDRVSEDTQYF.

The rearrangement joins TRBV27 to TRBJ1-3; 11 nucleotides align to TRBD1. V was pared by 6 bases and J by 0 bases, with 4 bases of the junction left unmatched. Germline lookup yields CDR1 MNHEY and CDR2 SMNVEV (reference sequence). The CDR3 is 16 residues long. The CDR3 protein is CASRSGTGGSGNTIYF. DNA for the CDR3: TGTGCCAGCAGGAGCGGGACAGGGGGCTCTGGAAACACCATATATTTT.

The count of this clone is one. The chain combines TRBV3-1 (or the pseudogene TRBV3-2) with TRBJ1-2; 7 bases are shared with TRBD1. V was clipped by 4 bases and J by 8 bases; unmatched bases: 7. Germline V gene lookup returns CDR1 LGHDT and CDR2 YNNKEL (reference sequence). The CDR3 covers 13 residues. CDR3 region: CASSPDRVSGYTF. The CDR3, as DNA: TGTGCCAGCAGCCCCGACAGGGTTTCAGGCTACACCTTC.

The gene calls are TRBV27 and TRBJ1-2; TRBD1 might be the D (5 bases). Germline lookup yields CDR1 MNHEY and CDR2 SMNVEV (reference sequence). The length of the CDR3 is 17 residues. Trimming shortened V by 3 bases and J by 2 bases, and 19 bases separated the two germline ends. CDR3: CASSFRVFGGTNYGYTF. DNA for the CDR3: TGTGCCAGCAGTTTTAGGGTATTCGGGGGGACCAACTATGGCTACACCTTC.

The gene calls are TRBV2 and TRBJ1-6; D gene uncertain. Trimming took off 5 bases at V and 10 bases at J, with 6 bases between the two ends. CDR1 is SNHLY and CDR2 is FYNNEI in the germline V gene. CDR3 length: 11 residues. Here the CDR3 reads CASSRRSPLHF. In DNA, the CDR3 is TGTGCCAGCAGTCGACGATCACCCCTCCACTTT.

The V call is TRBV5-1, the J call TRBJ2-4; the D is unclear. This CDR3 spans 17 amino acids. CDR1 is SGHRS and CDR2 is YFSETQ in the germline V gene. The V end was cut by 0 bases, the J end by 0 bases, with 13 bases between. CDR3 sequence (DNA): TGCGCCAGCAGCTTGGCCGGGCCCAACGTAGCCAAAAACATTCAGTACTTC. Protein product: CASSLAGPNVAKNIQYF.

V usage is TRBV6-6 and J usage is TRBJ2-2, with D possibly matching TRBD2 (6 bases). From germline, CDR1 is MNHNY and CDR2 SVGAGI (reference sequence). Deletions cut 7 bases from V and 7 bases from J, with 19 bases between. The length of the CDR3 is 15 residues. CDR3 region: CASKPRGRADGELFF. The CDR3 DNA reads TGTGCCAGCAAACCGCGGGGCAGGGCGGACGGGGAGCTGTTTTTT.

This clone occurred once. The chain recombines TRBV27 with TRBJ2-7; TRBD2 might be the D (6 bases). This CDR3 spans 14 amino acids. Per the germline V gene, CDR1 is MNHEY and CDR2 is SMNVEV (reference sequence). Deletions cut 3 bases from V and 0 bases from J, with 9 bases between. CDR3 sequence reads: CASSLRRDSYEQYF. The DNA for the CDR3 is TGTGCCAGCAGTTTGCGGCGGGACTCCTACGAGCAGTACTTC.

This chain joins TRBV10-1 and TRBJ1-2; D is perhaps TRBD1 (5 bases). The CDR3 totals 19 residues. CDR1 is WNHNN and CDR2 is SYGVQD in the germline V gene (reference sequence). V gave up 2 bases and J gave up 0 bases, with 22 bases separating them. CDR3 amino acids: CASSEPTRTSQAPNYGYTF. CDR3 DNA sequence: TGCGCCAGCAGTGAGCCAACCCGGACCTCACAGGCCCCTAACTATGGCTACACCTTC.

The V call is TRBV5-1, the J call TRBJ2-7; TRBD1 might be the D (6 bases). The V end was cut by 4 bases, the J end by 5 bases, with 22 bases between. CDR1 and CDR2 (germline): SGHRS, YFSETQ. This CDR3 is 16 amino acids long. The CDR3 bases are TGCGCCAGCAGCCTATACAGGGCCTTTCTAATTGACGAGCAGTACTTC. Protein: CASSLYRAFLIDEQYF.

V is TRBV5-1 and J is TRBJ1-6, with 8 bases aligning to TRBD1. CDR1 is SGHRS and CDR2 is YFSETQ in the germline V gene. There are 14 residues in the CDR3. J lost 6 bases, V lost 7 bases, and 6 bases had no gene match. This CDR3 reads CASRRGQSNSPLHF. CDR3 DNA sequence: TGCGCCAGCCGCAGGGGGCAGTCTAATTCACCCCTCCACTTT.

The chain employs TRBV6-4 and TRBJ2-3; D possibly corresponds to TRBD2 (6 bases). This CDR3 has 15 amino acids. The V gene's germline CDR1 is MRHNA and CDR2 SNTAGT. V dropped 0 bases and J dropped 4 bases, with 11 bases sitting between them. Here the CDR3 DNA reads TGTGCCAGCAGTGACTCGTCTAGCGTGGCAGATACGCAGTATTTT. It is translated as CASSDSSSVADTQYF.

This clone has a single count. This chain uses TRBV24-1 with TRBJ2-3; 11 positions match TRBD2. With 4 bases clipped from V and 4 bases from J, the junction kept 3 bases outside the gene matches. CDR1 is KGHDR and CDR2 is SFDVKD in the germline V gene. This CDR3 contains 15 residues. CDR3 in DNA: TGTGCCACCAGTGAGCCGGGACTAGCGGCAGATACGCAGTATTTT. Translated: CATSEPGLAADTQYF.

The chain joins TRBV15 to TRBJ1-5; TRBD1 might be the D (5 bases). The V end was cut by 0 bases, the J end by 5 bases, with 11 bases between. The germline gives CDR1 LNHNV, CDR2 YYDKDF (reference sequence). The CDR3 has 15 amino acids. CDR3 bases: TGTGCCACCAGCAGAGATTTTGACAGCTATCAGCCCCAGCATTTT. Amino acid sequence: CATSRDFDSYQPQHF. Complete variable domain (other parts from reference TRBV15 and TRBJ1-5): DAMVIQNPRYQVTQFGKPVTLSCSQTLNHNVMYWYQQKSSQAPKLLFHYYDKDFNNEADTPDNFQSRRPNTSFCFLDIRSPGLGDTAMYLCATSRDFDSYQPQHFGDGTRLSIL.

The gene calls are TRBV28 and TRBJ2-2; TRBD1 matches at 7 bases. This CDR3 is built from 14 residues. CDR1 and CDR2 from the germline V gene are MDHEN and SYDVKM. The junction had 8 bases not matched to a gene; V was cut back by 10 bases and J by 3 bases. In nucleotides, the CDR3 is TGTGCCACCCAACCGGGACAGCACACCGGGGAGCTGTTTTTT. It encodes CATQPGQHTGELFF.

This clone was detected a few times. The chain has TRBV10-3 and TRBJ1-5; D ambiguous. Germline CDR1 is ENHRY and CDR2 is SYGVKD. V was trimmed by 3 bases and J by 7 bases, leaving 7 bases between them. This CDR3 has 12 amino acids. The CDR3 loop reads CAISDGGQPQHF. In DNA form, the CDR3 reads TGTGCCATCAGTGATGGCGGGCAGCCCCAGCATTTT.

In this sample, this clone turned up once. The gene calls are TRBV28 and TRBJ1-2; no definite D call. V shed 0 bases and J shed 6 bases, with 5 bases lying between them. Germline CDR1 is MDHEN and CDR2 is SYDVKM. There are 12 residues in the CDR3. In DNA form, the CDR3 reads TGTGCCAGCAGTTTATGGGAAGATGGCTACACCTTC. This sequence encodes CASSLWEDGYTF.

The rearrangement links TRBV7-2 to TRBJ1-6; TRBD1 matches at 7 bases. V lost 2 bases to trimming and J lost 7 bases; unmatched junction nucleotides: 5. There are 15 residues in the CDR3. Germline V lookup: CDR1 SGHTA, CDR2 FQGNSA. The CDR3 here is CASSLMAGGNSPLHF. The CDR3 DNA reads TGTGCCAGCAGCTTAATGGCAGGGGGAAATTCACCCCTCCACTTT.

The rearrangement links TRBV27 to TRBJ2-2; 11 bases align to TRBD2. The CDR3 is 18 amino acids. V lost 6 bases and J lost 4; bases outside the gene matches: 13. From germline, CDR1 is MNHEY and CDR2 SMNVEV (reference sequence). CDR3 bases: TGTGCCAGCAGCCGAACTCCGGGACTAGCGGAGATCACCGGGGAGCTGTTTTTT. Protein: CASSRTPGLAEITGELFF.